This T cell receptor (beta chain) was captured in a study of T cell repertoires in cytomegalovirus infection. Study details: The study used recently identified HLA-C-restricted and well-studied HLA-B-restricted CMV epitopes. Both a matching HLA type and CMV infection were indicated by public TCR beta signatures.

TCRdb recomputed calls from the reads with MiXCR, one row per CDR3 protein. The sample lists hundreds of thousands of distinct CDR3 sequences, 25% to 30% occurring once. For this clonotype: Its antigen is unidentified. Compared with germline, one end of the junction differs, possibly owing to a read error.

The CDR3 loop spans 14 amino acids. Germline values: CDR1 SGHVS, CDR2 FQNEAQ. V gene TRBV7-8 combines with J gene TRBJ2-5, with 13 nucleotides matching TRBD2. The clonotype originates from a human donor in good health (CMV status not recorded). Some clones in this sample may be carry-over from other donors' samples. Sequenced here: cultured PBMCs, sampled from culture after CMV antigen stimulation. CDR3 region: CASSLGLAGGWGDF. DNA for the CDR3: TGTGCCAGCAGCTTAGGACTAGCGGGGGGCTGGGGGGACTTC.